This entry features one T cell receptor (beta chain) sequence. The antigen it recognizes is unknown. Base qualities are not recorded, but no much larger clone differs from it by a single base. V is pruned by 5 bases and J by 7 bases, leaving 7 bases of the junction without a gene match. The CDR1 and CDR2 encoded by the germline V gene are SGHTA and FQGTGA. The CDR3 starts with the cysteine, ends with the phenylalanine, and has 14 residues. The kept DNA is CDR3 alone, 42 bases in frame from the first base. Read against the paper, the sample's time point label means: pretreatment peripheral blood. The cohort included under 35 patients with locally advanced or metastatic urothelial carcinoma who were treated at Memorial Sloan Kettering on a trial protocol. Peripheral blood mononuclear cells were collected from each patient pretreatment and during treatment, giving between 1 and 8 total time points per patient. The Qiagen DNeasy Blood extraction kit was used to purify genomic DNA from total PBMCs and tumor samples. PBMCs were collected pretreatment and during treatment, and were isolated and stored as previously described.

To estimate absolute template abundance from read counts, synthetic TCR analog templates were spiked into each PCR. The immunoSEQ assay was used to amplify TCRbeta CDR3 regions from genomic DNA with bias-controlled V and J gene primers. Sequencing of rearranged TCRbeta segments was done at approximately 20X coverage. Concerning the study's data processing: Sequencing errors were corrected by clustering and CDR3s were annotated against IMGT to assign V, D and J genes. Out-of-frame and stop-codon sequences were excluded, and only productive TCRbeta rearrangements were used in downstream analyses. Clonality was computed as one minus Shannon entropy normalized by the log of the number of unique productive sequences. Fisher's exact test with Benjamini-Hochberg correction, using a cutoff of adjusted p below 0.01, was how clones that differed between time points or between blood and tumor were identified. TCRdb provides this immuneACCESS table in a form limited to in-frame rearrangements. Some clones are lacking; in checked studies, under half of them reflect an unresolved V gene, and why the rest are absent is not known. V, J and clone size were drawn from that table, and D and trimming were deduced from the DNA. The sample table shows 60,000 to 75,000 clones, and 70% to 90% are seen once. Together, the top ten hold around 14% of the sample.

The data are from a study of PD-L1 blockade in urothelial cancer (dated by TCRdb to about 2017). Turning to the overall study: Therapy was started in 2014 for all patients, and atezolizumab 1,200 mg was administered intravenously every 3 weeks. About 90% of the roughly 29 patients were identified as males with urothelial cancer of bladder origin, and a prior smoking history was reported by 18 of 29 patients. Patients had an ECOG performance status of 0 or 1 and had received between 0 and 3 prior chemotherapy regimens. Blood samples were analyzed at two time points: 3 weeks after treatment start (second dose) and 6 weeks after treatment start. A median of roughly 140,000 T cells and approximately 86,000 unique TCRs was obtained from blood samples, and a median clonality of 0.080 was observed. The study was an exploratory multi-omic analysis of somatic, immune and clinical correlates of response to PD-L1 blockade with atezolizumab in urothelial cancer. Pretreatment tumor samples and matched peripheral blood, collected serially before and after atezolizumab treatment, underwent TCR sequencing. Progression-free survival longer than 6 months counted as durable clinical benefit, and TCR features were additionally tested against both progression-free and overall survival. In the same patients, whole exome sequencing and RNA sequencing of pretreatment tumors were performed in addition to TCR sequencing. Durable clinical benefit was achieved by nine patients but not by the remaining 20. Some 29 patients had pretreatment blood TCR-seq, about 25 had at least one posttreatment blood collection, and about 25 had tumor TCR-seq.

Summary of the overall study and its limitations: A pretreatment peripheral blood TCR clonality below the median was linked to improved progression-free and overall survival. Because of the small sample size (n ≈ 29) and the many exploratory analyses performed, the results are intended to be regarded as hypothesis-generating. Among patients with durable benefit, tumor-associated TCR clones showed greater expansion in peripheral blood 3 weeks after treatment started (n of about 21, p = 0.022).

The sequencing used PBMCs, collected around atezolizumab (anti-PD-L1) treatment. The sequence is built from TRBV7-3 and TRBJ2-1; TRBD2 fits 8 bases in the junction. The receptor was derived from a man between 60 and 75 years old with urothelial cancer. The nucleotide sequence is given as TGTGCCAGCAGCCTTAGCGGGGTCCTGAATGAGCAGTTCTTC. It is translated as CASSLSGVLNEQFF.